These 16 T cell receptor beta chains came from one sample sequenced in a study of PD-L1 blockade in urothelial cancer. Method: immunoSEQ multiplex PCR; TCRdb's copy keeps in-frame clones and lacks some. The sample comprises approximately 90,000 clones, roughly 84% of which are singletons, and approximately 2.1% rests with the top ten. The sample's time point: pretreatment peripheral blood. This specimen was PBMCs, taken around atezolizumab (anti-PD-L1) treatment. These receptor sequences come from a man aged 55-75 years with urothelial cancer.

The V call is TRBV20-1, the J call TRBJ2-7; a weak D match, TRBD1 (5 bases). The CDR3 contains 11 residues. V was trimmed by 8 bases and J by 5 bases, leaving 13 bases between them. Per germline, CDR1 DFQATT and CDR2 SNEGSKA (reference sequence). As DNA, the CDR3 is TGCAGTCCCTTAGGGGTTCACGAGCAGTACTTC. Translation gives CSPLGVHEQYF.

The CDR3 DNA reads as TGTGCCAGCAGCTTAGGGCTAGCGGGTGGCACCGGGGAGCTGTTTTTT. This gives the protein CASSLGLAGGTGELFF. The chain recombines TRBV7-2 with TRBJ2-2; TRBD2 matches at 8 bases. The germline CDR1 and CDR2 sequences are SGHTA and FQGNSA. V shed 1 base, J shed 4 bases, and the junction held 5 bases outside the gene matches. This CDR3 is 16 amino acids long.

The CDR3 region is CASTSGRNTDTQYF. The CDR3 DNA reads TGTGCCAGTACTAGCGGGAGGAACACAGATACGCAGTATTTT. The rearrangement joins TRBV19 to TRBJ2-3; 11 bases map to TRBD2. The length of the CDR3 is 14 residues. CDR1 and CDR2 from the germline V gene are LNHDA and SQIVND (reference sequence). V was clipped by 7 bases and J by 2 bases; unmatched bases: 2.

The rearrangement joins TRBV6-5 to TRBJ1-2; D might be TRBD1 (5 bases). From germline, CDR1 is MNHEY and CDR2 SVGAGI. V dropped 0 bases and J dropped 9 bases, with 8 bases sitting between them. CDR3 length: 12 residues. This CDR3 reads CASSYSGGSYTF. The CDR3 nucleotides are TGTGCCAGCAGTTACTCGGGGGGGAGCTACACCTTC.

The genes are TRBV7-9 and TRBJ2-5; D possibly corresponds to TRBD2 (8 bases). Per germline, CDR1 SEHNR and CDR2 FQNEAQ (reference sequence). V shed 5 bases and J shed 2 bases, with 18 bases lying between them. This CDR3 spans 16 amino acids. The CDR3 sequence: CASSRGGDSSQETQYF. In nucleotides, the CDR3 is TGTGCCAGCAGCCGGGGGGGGGACAGTTCTCAAGAGACCCAGTACTTC.

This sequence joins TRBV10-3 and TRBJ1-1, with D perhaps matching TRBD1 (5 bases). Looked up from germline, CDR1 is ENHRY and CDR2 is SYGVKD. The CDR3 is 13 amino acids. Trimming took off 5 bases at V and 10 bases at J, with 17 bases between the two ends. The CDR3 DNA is TGTGCCATCAGTCCTCGGACCAGGGCTAGAGCTTTCTTT. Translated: CAISPRTRARAFF.

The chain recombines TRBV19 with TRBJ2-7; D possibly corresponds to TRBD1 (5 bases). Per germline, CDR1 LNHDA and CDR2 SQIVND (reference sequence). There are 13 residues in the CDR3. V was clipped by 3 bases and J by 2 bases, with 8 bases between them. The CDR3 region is CASSIEGAYEQYF. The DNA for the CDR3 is TGTGCCAGTAGTATTGAAGGGGCCTACGAGCAGTACTTC.

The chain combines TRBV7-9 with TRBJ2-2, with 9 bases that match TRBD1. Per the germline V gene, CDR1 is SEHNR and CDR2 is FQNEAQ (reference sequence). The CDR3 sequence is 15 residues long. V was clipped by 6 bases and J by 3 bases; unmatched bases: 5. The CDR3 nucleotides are TGTGCCAGCAGTTTTGGGACAGGGCACACCGGGGAGCTGTTTTTT. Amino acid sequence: CASSFGTGHTGELFF.

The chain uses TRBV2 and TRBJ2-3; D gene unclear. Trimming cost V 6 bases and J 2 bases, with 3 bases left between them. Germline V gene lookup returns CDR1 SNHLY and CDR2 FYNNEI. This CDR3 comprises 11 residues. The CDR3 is CASRATDTQYF. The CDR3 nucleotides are TGTGCCAGCAGGGCCACAGATACGCAGTATTTT.

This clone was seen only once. As DNA, the CDR3 is TGTGCCAGCAGCTTAGCACTCAATGAAAAACTGTTTTTT. Amino acids: CASSLALNEKLFF. The chain carries TRBV7-2 and TRBJ1-4, with unresolved D. V was cut by 0 bases and J by 5 bases, with 4 bases left in between. Germline lookup yields CDR1 SGHTA and CDR2 FQGNSA. This CDR3 comprises 13 residues.

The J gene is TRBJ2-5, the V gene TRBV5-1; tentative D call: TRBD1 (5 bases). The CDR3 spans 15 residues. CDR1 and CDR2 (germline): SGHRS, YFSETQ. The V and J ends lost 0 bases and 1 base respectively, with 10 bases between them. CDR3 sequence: CASSLEDTSQETQYF. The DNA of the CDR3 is TGCGCCAGCAGCTTGGAGGACACCAGCCAAGAGACCCAGTACTTC.

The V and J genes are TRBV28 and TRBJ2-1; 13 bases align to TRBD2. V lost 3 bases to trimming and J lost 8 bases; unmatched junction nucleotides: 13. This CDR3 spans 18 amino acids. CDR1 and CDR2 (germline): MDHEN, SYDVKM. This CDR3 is CASSLTSGRMGAWYEQFF. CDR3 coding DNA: TGTGCCAGCAGTTTGACTAGCGGGAGGATGGGAGCTTGGTATGAGCAGTTCTTC.

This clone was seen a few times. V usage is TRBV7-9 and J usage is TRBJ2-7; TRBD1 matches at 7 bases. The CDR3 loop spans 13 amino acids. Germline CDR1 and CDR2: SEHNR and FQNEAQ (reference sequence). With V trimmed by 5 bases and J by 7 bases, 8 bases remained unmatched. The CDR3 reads CASSTTGVGEQYF. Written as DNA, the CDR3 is TGTGCCAGCAGCACAACAGGGGTAGGGGAGCAGTACTTC.

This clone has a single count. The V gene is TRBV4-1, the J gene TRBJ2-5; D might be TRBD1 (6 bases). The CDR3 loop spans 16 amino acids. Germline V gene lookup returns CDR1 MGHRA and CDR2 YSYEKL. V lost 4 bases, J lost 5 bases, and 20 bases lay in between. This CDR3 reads CASSPARGFPRETQYF. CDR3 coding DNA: TGCGCCAGCAGCCCCGCAAGGGGGTTTCCCAGGGAGACCCAGTACTTC.

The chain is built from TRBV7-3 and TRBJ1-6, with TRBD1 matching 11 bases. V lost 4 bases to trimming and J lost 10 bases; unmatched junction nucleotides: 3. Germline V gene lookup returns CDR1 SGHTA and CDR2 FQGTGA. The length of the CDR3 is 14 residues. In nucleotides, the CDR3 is TGTGCCAGCAGCTCGGGACAGGGGGGATCACCCCTCCACTTT. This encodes CASSSGQGGSPLHF.

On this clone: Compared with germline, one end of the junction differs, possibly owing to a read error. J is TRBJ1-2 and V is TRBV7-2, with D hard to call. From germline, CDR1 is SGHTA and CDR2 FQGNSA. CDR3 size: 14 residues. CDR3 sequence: CASSFRIPNSGYTF. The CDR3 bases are TGTGCCAGCAGCTTCAGGATCCCTAACTCTGGCTACACCTTC.